The text below deals with one T cell receptor beta chain. Its cognate antigen is unknown. Within the ViraFEST assay, antigen-specific CD4+ T cells underwent expansion with viral peptide pools prior to sequencing. It was after 10 days of culture that CD4+ T cells were isolated. Everyone in the study got two shots of either the BNT162b2 or mRNA-1273 vaccine. The authors exchanged half the medium for IL-2 medium on days 3 and 7. This record belongs to a study of vaccination effects on CD4 cells after COVID-19. Some clones are missing from TCRdb's copy, which holds only in-frame ones; the method was immunoSEQ multiplex PCR. The sample has fewer than 90,000 clones, over 75% seen once. CDR1 is MNHEY and CDR2 is SVGEGT in the germline V gene. Trimming left V 5 bases short and J 2 bases short, with 12 bases between. This CDR3 region has 15 residues.

The sample was CD4+ T cells from PBMCs cultured with HCoV-OC43 spike peptides, taken after COVID-19 vaccination. Sample subset: HCoV-OC43 spike overlapping peptide pool stimulation. The sequence was collected from a human donor who received a COVID-19 vaccine. The chain has TRBV6-2 or TRBV6-3 and TRBJ2-2; tentative D call: TRBD2 (5 bases). The CDR3 reads CASSPLADNTGELFF. CDR3 bases: TGTGCCAGCAGTCCCCTAGCCGACAACACCGGGGAGCTGTTTTTT.